Listed here are 3 T cell receptor beta chains from one sample, sequenced in a study of cytomegalovirus exposure and HLA in healthy donors. Primers: 60 Vbeta forward and 13 Jbeta reverse. Using immunoSEQ multiplex PCR, the repertoire was profiled, and TCRdb retains in-frame clones only, with some absent. The sample lists 100,000 to 150,000 clones, about 82% occurring once. Sequenced sample: PBMCs. The origin of the receptors is a female donor in good health and CMV-seropositive.

The rearrangement uses TRBV6-1 and TRBJ2-7; 7 bases align to TRBD2. Germline V gives CDR1 MNHNS, CDR2 SASEGT. This CDR3 is built from 14 residues. Trimming cost V 0 bases and J 5 bases; bases outside gene matches: 4. In DNA, the CDR3 is TGTGCCAGCAGTGAAGCGGCTGGGGGGGACGAGCAGTACTTC. It is translated as CASSEAAGGDEQYF.

The chain links TRBV19 to TRBJ1-2; tentatively, D is TRBD1 (6 bases). Trimming left V 3 bases short and J 6 bases short, with 8 bases between. Germline V gene lookup returns CDR1 LNHDA and CDR2 SQIVND (reference sequence). The CDR3 has 12 residues. The CDR3 sequence is CASSIGQNGYTF. The CDR3 nucleotides read TGTGCCAGTAGTATCGGACAGAATGGCTACACCTTC.

This clone was observed a handful of times. This rearrangement joins TRBV7-7 to TRBJ2-5, with TRBD2 matching 14 bases. J gave up 2 bases and V 5 bases, and 4 bases lay outside the gene matches. Germline CDR1 reads SSHAT; CDR2 reads FNYEAQ (reference sequence). The CDR3 runs to 16 residues. In DNA form, the CDR3 reads TGTGCCAGCAGCATCGGACTAGCGGGGGGACAAGAGACCCAGTACTTC. It encodes CASSIGLAGGQETQYF.